This T cell receptor beta chain was observed in a study of blood T cell repertoires in COVID-19. On the study more broadly: The origin of the acute and convalescent COVID-19 samples was the United States, Italy and Spain. The analysed material was cDNA or gDNA that came from T cells, B-cell-depleted T cells, or PBMCs.

Trimming cost V 11 bases and J 4 bases, with 21 bases left between them. The germline V gene has CDR1 MDHEN and CDR2 SYDVKM. The CDR3 is 14 residues long. As originally analysed: From reference gene primer amplification, estimates of nucleated cell counts were derived. Measured with immunoSEQ multiplex PCR; TCRdb has only the in-frame clones, and not every one. Clone size and the V and J calls come from that table; the DNA yielded D and trimming. Of roughly 14,000 clones in the sample, around 90% were seen once. This TCR came from a human donor in a cohort sampled during active COVID-19. The chain has TRBV28 and TRBJ2-7; the D gene is possibly TRBD2 (7 bases). Sequencing input: peripheral blood. The CDR3 coding sequence is TGTGCCGCTGCCAGGGGCGGGAGAACATACGAGCAGTACTTC. Amino acid sequence: CAAARGGRTYEQYF.